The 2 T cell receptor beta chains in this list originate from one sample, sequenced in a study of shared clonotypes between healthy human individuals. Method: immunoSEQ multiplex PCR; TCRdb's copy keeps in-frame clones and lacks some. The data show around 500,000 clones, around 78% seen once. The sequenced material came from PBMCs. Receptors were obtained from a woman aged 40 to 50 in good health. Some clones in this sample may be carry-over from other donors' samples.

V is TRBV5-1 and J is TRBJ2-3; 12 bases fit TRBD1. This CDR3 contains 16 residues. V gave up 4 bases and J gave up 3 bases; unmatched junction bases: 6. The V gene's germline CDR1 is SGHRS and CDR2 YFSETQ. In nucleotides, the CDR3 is TGCGCCAGCAGCACGGGACAGGGGGCGTTAACAGATACGCAGTATTTT. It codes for CASSTGQGALTDTQYF. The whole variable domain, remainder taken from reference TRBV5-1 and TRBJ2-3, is KAGVTQTPRYLIKTRGQQVTLSCSPISGHRSVSWYQQTPGQGLQFLFEYFSETQRNKGNFPGRFSGRQFSNSRSEMNVSTLELGDSALYLCASSTGQGALTDTQYFGPGTRLTVL.

The CDR3 loop is CASSLIGQPTNYGYTF. DNA for the CDR3: TGTGCCAGCAGCTTAATTGGACAGCCGACTAACTATGGCTACACCTTC. The genes are TRBV7-3 and TRBJ1-2; tentatively, D is TRBD1 (6 bases). V was cut by 1 base and J by 0 bases, with 12 bases left in between. CDR3 length: 16 residues. The V gene's germline CDR1 is SGHTA and CDR2 FQGTGA.